The 4 T cell receptor beta chains reported below all come from one sample, sequenced in a study of blood T cell repertoires in COVID-19. Sequencing was performed with immunoSEQ multiplex PCR; in TCRdb, only in-frame clones are kept and a portion is missing. This table has some 110,000 clones, 75% to 90% appearing once. What was sequenced was peripheral blood. All receptors come from a man in his fifties or sixties with acute or convalescent COVID-19.

V usage is TRBV29-1 and J usage is TRBJ2-3, with D perhaps TRBD2 (7 bases). CDR1 is SQVTM and CDR2 is ANQGSEA in the germline V gene. This CDR3 has 19 amino acids. V lost 0 bases and J lost 2, with 24 bases in between. CDR3 protein: CSVEDSQAGAGRPTDTQYF. CDR3 coding DNA: TGCAGCGTTGAAGACAGCCAGGCGGGGGCGGGAAGACCCACAGATACGCAGTATTTT.

The chain combines TRBV27 with TRBJ2-7; D possibly corresponds to TRBD1 (7 bases). V lost 5 bases and J lost 3, with 17 bases in between. Germline V CDR1 and CDR2: MNHEY, SMNVEV (reference sequence). This CDR3 comprises 15 residues. CDR3 nucleotides: TGTGCCAGCAGTCCCCAAGGAGGGGGCCACTACGAGCAGTACTTC. It encodes CASSPQGGGHYEQYF.

CDR3: CAWSHRSPIEAFF. The CDR3 DNA sequence: TGTGCCTGGAGCCACAGGTCCCCTATTGAAGCTTTCTTT. This chain uses TRBV30 with TRBJ1-1; perhaps TRBD1 as D (5 bases). There are 13 residues in the CDR3. V gave up 3 bases and J gave up 7 bases, with 15 bases separating them. Germline CDR1 GTSNPN, CDR2 SVGIG (reference sequence).

J is TRBJ2-7 and V is TRBV5-1; 10 bases match TRBD1. V dropped 4 bases and J dropped 3; count of bases not matched to a gene: 7. CDR3 size: 15 residues. CDR1 is SGHRS, CDR2 YFSETQ, per germline. This CDR3 is CASSTPGQGFYEQYF. CDR3 nucleotide sequence: TGCGCCAGCAGCACCCCGGGACAGGGGTTCTACGAGCAGTACTTC.